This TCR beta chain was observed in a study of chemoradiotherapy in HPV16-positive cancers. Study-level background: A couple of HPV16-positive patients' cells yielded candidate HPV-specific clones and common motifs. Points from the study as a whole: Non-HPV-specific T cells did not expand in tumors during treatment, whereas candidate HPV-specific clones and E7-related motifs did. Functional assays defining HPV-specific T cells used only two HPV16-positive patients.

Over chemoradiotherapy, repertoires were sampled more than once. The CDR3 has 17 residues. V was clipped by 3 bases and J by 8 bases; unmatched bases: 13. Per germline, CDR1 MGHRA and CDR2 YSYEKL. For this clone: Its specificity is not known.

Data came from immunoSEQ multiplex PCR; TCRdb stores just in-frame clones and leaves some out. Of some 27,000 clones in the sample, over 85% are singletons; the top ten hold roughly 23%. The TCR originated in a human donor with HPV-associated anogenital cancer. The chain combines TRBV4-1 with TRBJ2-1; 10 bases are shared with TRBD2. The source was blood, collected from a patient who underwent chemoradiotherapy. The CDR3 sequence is CASSQATSGRARDEQFF. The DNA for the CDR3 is TGCGCCAGCAGCCAGGCGACAAGCGGGAGGGCACGGGATGAGCAGTTCTTC.